The entry that follows covers one T cell receptor (beta chain) sequence. Germline V CDR1 and CDR2: KGHSH, LQKENI. The CDR3 totals 15 residues. V lost 2 bases and J 2 bases, leaving 12 bases between the germline ends. This entry is derived from a study of blood T cell repertoires in COVID-19. Background on the study: The United States, Italy and Spain were the sources of the acute and convalescent COVID-19 samples. Sample material is recorded as cDNA or gDNA derived from T cells, B-cell-depleted T cells, or PBMCs.

Per the original methods: How many nucleated cells were present was estimated from reference gene primer amplification. TCRdb keeps only in-frame clones here, not all; method: immunoSEQ multiplex PCR. V and J calls and clone size are copied from that table; D and trimming were computed from the DNA. This table has some 390,000 clones, about nine tenths appearing once. Enrolled during active infection, Seattle patients were then followed longitudinally. Sequencing was done on a sample of peripheral blood. The receptor's source is a woman between 40 and 50 years old with COVID-19, enrolled during active disease. The rearrangement uses TRBV18 and TRBJ2-5, with D tentatively TRBD1 (6 bases). The CDR3 bases are TGTGCCAGCTCACCAGGGGGCGGCGGACAAGAGACCCAGTACTTC. Amino acids: CASSPGGGGQETQYF.